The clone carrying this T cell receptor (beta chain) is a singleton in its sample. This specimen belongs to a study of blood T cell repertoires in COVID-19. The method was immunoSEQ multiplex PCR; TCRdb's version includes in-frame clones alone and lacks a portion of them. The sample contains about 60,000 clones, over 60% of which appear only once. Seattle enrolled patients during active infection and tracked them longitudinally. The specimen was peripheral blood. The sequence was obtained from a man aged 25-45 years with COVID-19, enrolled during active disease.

The CDR3 region has the DNA TGCAGCGTTGATGGGTTAGCGGGAGTTGCGAATGAGCAGTTCTTC. It yields the protein CSVDGLAGVANEQFF. J is TRBJ2-1 and V is TRBV29-1; 9 bases line up with TRBD2. The CDR3 extends over 15 amino acids. J lost 7 bases, V lost 3 bases, and 10 bases had no gene match. Germline V gene sequence: CDR1 SQVTM, CDR2 ANQGSEA.